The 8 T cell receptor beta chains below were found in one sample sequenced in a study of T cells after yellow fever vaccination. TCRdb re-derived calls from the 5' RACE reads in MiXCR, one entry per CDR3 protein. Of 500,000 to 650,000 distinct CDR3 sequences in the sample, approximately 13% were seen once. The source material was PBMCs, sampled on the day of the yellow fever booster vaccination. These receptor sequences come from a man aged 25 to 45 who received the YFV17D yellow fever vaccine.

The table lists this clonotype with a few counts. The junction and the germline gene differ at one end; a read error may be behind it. The CDR3 nucleotides are TGTGCCAGCAGCCCGGTTCTTCGGGTCCCTTTT. Translation gives CASSPVLRVPF. The chain links TRBV7-9 to TRBJ1-4; D not certain. Germline values: CDR1 SEHNR, CDR2 FQNEAQ (reference sequence). This CDR3 region has 11 residues.

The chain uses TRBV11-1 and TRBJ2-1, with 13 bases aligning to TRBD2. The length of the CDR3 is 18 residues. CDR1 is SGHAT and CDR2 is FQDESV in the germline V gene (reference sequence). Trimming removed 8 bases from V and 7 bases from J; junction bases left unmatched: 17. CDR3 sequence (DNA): TGTGCCAGCCGAGAACCAAAGACCGAACTAGCGGGAGGGAATGAGCAGTTCTTC. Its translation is CASREPKTELAGGNEQFF.

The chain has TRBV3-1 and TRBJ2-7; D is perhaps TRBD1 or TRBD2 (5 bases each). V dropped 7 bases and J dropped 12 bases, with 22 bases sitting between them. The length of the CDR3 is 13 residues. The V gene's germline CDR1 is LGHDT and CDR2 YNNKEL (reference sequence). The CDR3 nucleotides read TGTGCCAGCAAGGGGACGGCCTCTTACAGGTTGTACTTC. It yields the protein CASKGTASYRLYF.

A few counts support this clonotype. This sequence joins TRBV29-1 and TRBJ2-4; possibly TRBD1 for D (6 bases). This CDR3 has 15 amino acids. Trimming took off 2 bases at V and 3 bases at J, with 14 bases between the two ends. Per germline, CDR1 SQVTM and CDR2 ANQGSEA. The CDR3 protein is CSVERSGDSKNIQYF. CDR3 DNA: TGCAGCGTTGAAAGGTCAGGGGATAGCAAAAACATTCAGTACTTC. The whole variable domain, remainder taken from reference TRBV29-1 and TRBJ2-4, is SAVISQKPSRDICQRGTSLTIQCQVDSQVTMMFWYRQQPGQSLTLIATANQGSEATYESGFVIDKFPISRPNLTFSTLTVSNMSPEDSSIYLCSVERSGDSKNIQYFGAGTRLSVL.

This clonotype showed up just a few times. CDR3 sequence: CSVEGQGRSYNEQFF. The CDR3 region has the DNA TGCAGCGTTGAAGGGCAGGGAAGATCCTACAATGAGCAGTTCTTC. V is TRBV29-1 and J is TRBJ2-1; D may be TRBD1 (5 bases). Trimming cost V 1 base and J 1 base, with 11 bases left between them. Germline values: CDR1 SQVTM, CDR2 ANQGSEA. The CDR3 consists of 15 residues.

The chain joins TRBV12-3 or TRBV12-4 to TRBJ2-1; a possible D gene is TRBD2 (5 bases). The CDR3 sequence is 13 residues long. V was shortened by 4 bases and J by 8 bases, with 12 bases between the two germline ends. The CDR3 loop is CASSSQLGYEQFF. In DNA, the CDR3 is TGTGCCAGCAGTTCTCAACTAGGCTATGAGCAGTTCTTC.

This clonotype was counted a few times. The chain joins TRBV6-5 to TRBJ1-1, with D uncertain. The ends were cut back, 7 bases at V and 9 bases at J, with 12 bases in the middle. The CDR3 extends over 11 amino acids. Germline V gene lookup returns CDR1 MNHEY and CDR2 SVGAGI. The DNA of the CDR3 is TGTGCCAGCATCTTGGCCAGGCAAGCTTTCTTT. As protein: CASILARQAFF.

In DNA, the CDR3 is TGTGCCAGCAGCTTGAAGGGCAGCGTGGACGAGCAGTACTTC. Protein product: CASSLKGSVDEQYF. J is TRBJ2-7 and V is TRBV5-4; D ambiguous. Per germline, CDR1 SGHNT and CDR2 YYREEE (reference sequence). V was shortened by 1 base and J by 5 bases, with 13 bases between the two germline ends. The CDR3 covers 14 residues.